Listed below are T cell receptor beta chains from one sample, sequenced in a study of OX40 agonist ivuxolimab in advanced cancers. Produced via immunoSEQ multiplex PCR; TCRdb's table is partial and in-frame only. The sample lists 71,000 or so clones, 93% occurring once. The source was CD4+ or CD8+ T cells sorted from blood, collected in a trial of the OX40 agonist ivuxolimab. The receptors derive from an adult with an advanced solid tumor such as melanoma, head and neck, liver or kidney cancer. The CDR3 runs from the conserved cysteine through the conserved F or W. The D gene is left open where the match is weak.

D: NA
V: TRBV28
CDR3: CASSQLGARMNTEAFF

D: TRBD1
V: TRBV10-3
CDR3: CAISELRTGSTYEQYF

D: NA
V: TRBV7-6
CDR3: CASSPRAGPSGYTF

D: TRBD1
V: TRBV15
CDR3: CATSGFGDSNSPLHF

D: NA
V: TRBV10-3
CDR3: CAISESQGRDTEAFF

D: TRBD1
V: TRBV5-5
CDR3: CASSRGQGSREQYF

D: NA
V: TRBV30
CDR3: CAWKGGWAEAFF

D: TRBD1
V: TRBV28
CDR3: CASGTEINQPQHF

D: NA
V: TRBV11-2
CDR3: CASSINRRQVYNEQFF

D: NA
V: TRBV27
CDR3: CASSLVMNSPLHF

D: TRBD1
V: TRBV27
CDR3: CASSFPGGPQHF

D: NA
V: TRBV11-2
CDR3: CASSLDSRSYEQYF

D: TRBD2
V: TRBV11-2
CDR3: CASSPTLDRLAGGEGFF

D: NA
V: TRBV6-1
CDR3: CASRHDNEQFF

D: NA
V: TRBV4-1
CDR3: CASSPQGSGTGNEKLFF

D: NA
V: TRBV29-1
CDR3: CSVAGASTDTQYF

D: NA
V: TRBV19
CDR3: CASSIGGAHGYTF

D: TRBD1
V: TRBV29-1
CDR3: CSVVQGAIMGTEAFF

D: NA
V: TRBV7-6
CDR3: CASSLVGDPDTDTQYF

D: NA
V: TRBV14
CDR3: CASSQGSRGTYEQYF

D: TRBD2
V: TRBV9
CDR3: CASSVERLAASYEQYF

D: NA
V: TRBV6-5
CDR3: CASSYRGNSYNEQFF

D: NA
V: TRBV19
CDR3: CASSDTINQPQHF

D: NA
V: TRBV7-9
CDR3: CASSSPGEDEQYF

D: TRBD2
V: TRBV29-1
CDR3: CSVAGGRSYEQYF

D: NA
V: TRBV5-4
CDR3: CASSSWRSYEQYF

D: NA
V: TRBV7-9
CDR3: CASSLITGEDEQFF

D: TRBD1
V: TRBV5-1
CDR3: CASSSYRGDEQFF

D: NA
V: TRBV5-4
CDR3: CASSLTRWETQYF

D: TRBD1
V: TRBV2
CDR3: CASSEAGAGGFYGYTF

D: NA
V: TRBV7-6
CDR3: CASSLEGGNLNEQFF

D: NA
V: TRBV7-6
CDR3: CASSPRPLTGQYF

D: NA
V: TRBV5-4
CDR3: CASSLGMNTEAFF